Listed below are T cell receptor beta chains from one sample, sequenced in a study of T cell changes during pregnancy in multiple sclerosis. Assay: immunoSEQ multiplex PCR; the TCRdb copy retains only in-frame clones and omits some. The sample holds just under 100,000 clones, under 95% seen once. The material sequenced was peripheral blood, taken after pregnancy. These receptor sequences come from a female donor with multiple sclerosis, enrolled in a pregnancy study. Both conserved end residues are part of each CDR3. The D gene is left open where the match is weak. Size tells how often a clone was seen (once, few, many) or the class of an expanded clone, and some rows leave it out.

D gene: TRBD2
J gene: TRBJ2-1
V gene: TRBV6-4
clone size: NA
CDR3 protein: CASSLGAGGYNEQFF
CDR3 DNA: TGTGCCAGCAGCCTCGGGGCGGGAGGCTACAATGAGCAGTTCTTC

D gene: TRBD1
J gene: TRBJ1-1
V gene: TRBV30
clone size: NA
CDR3 protein: CACRYRGMILEAFF
CDR3 DNA: TGTGCCTGCCGATACAGGGGAATGATACTCGAAGCTTTCTTT

D gene: TRBD1
J gene: TRBJ1-2
V gene: TRBV6-5
clone size: NA
CDR3 protein: CASSLGQNYGYTF
CDR3 DNA: TGTGCCAGCAGTCTGGGACAGAACTATGGCTACACCTTC

D gene: NA
J gene: TRBJ1-5
V gene: TRBV5-5
clone size: once
CDR3 protein: CASSLTGSNQPQHF
CDR3 DNA: TGTGCCAGCAGCTTGACAGGGAGCAATCAGCCCCAGCATTTT

D gene: NA
J gene: TRBJ2-7
V gene: TRBV18
clone size: NA
CDR3 protein: CASSPQGSAYEQYF
CDR3 DNA: TGTGCCAGCTCACCACAGGGGTCAGCCTACGAGCAGTACTTC

D gene: NA
J gene: TRBJ1-5
V gene: TRBV10-2
clone size: NA
CDR3 protein: CATSGRGADQPQHF
CDR3 DNA: TGCGCCACCTCGGGGAGGGGGGCTGATCAGCCCCAGCATTTT

D gene: NA
J gene: TRBJ1-2
V gene: TRBV4-3
clone size: NA
CDR3 protein: CASSQEAQGDYGYTF
CDR3 DNA: TGCGCCAGCAGCCAAGAAGCACAGGGAGACTATGGCTACACCTTC

D gene: NA
J gene: TRBJ2-2
V gene: TRBV6-1
clone size: NA
CDR3 protein: CASSEWVATGELFF
CDR3 DNA: TGTGCCAGCAGTGAATGGGTAGCCACCGGGGAGCTGTTTTTT

D gene: TRBD1
J gene: TRBJ2-3
V gene: TRBV10-3
clone size: NA
CDR3 protein: CAISPTGGGTDTQYF
CDR3 DNA: TGTGCCATCAGTCCCACAGGGGGAGGCACAGATACGCAGTATTTT

D gene: TRBD1
J gene: TRBJ2-5
V gene: TRBV5-4
clone size: NA
CDR3 protein: CASRTGGDGGTQYF
CDR3 DNA: TGTGCCAGCAGAACAGGGGGCGATGGAGGGACCCAGTACTTC

D gene: NA
J gene: TRBJ1-2
V gene: TRBV19
clone size: NA
CDR3 protein: CASSQGNDGYTF
CDR3 DNA: TGTGCCAGTAGTCAGGGTAATGATGGCTACACCTTC

D gene: NA
J gene: TRBJ2-1
V gene: TRBV7-2
clone size: NA
CDR3 protein: CASSFGYPYNEQFF
CDR3 DNA: TGTGCCAGCAGCTTCGGTTACCCCTACAATGAGCAGTTCTTC

D gene: NA
J gene: TRBJ2-1
V gene: TRBV5-1
clone size: NA
CDR3 protein: CASSWNQGNEQFF
CDR3 DNA: TGCGCCAGCAGCTGGAATCAGGGAAATGAGCAGTTCTTC

D gene: NA
J gene: TRBJ1-5
V gene: TRBV14
clone size: NA
CDR3 protein: CASSQYSNQPQHF
CDR3 DNA: TGTGCCAGCAGCCAATATAGCAATCAGCCCCAGCATTTT

D gene: NA
J gene: TRBJ2-7
V gene: TRBV23-1
clone size: NA
CDR3 protein: CASSRIRHPRYF
CDR3 DNA: TGCGCCAGCAGTCGGATTAGACACCCAAGGTACTTC

D gene: TRBD1
J gene: TRBJ1-2
V gene: TRBV28
clone size: NA
CDR3 protein: CASSPGQGAGYTF
CDR3 DNA: TGTGCCAGCAGCCCAGGACAGGGGGCAGGCTACACCTTC

D gene: NA
J gene: TRBJ1-4
V gene: TRBV5-4
clone size: NA
CDR3 protein: CASSQGGQLKNEKLFF
CDR3 DNA: TGTGCCAGCAGCCAAGGAGGACAGCTCAAAAATGAAAAACTGTTTTTT

D gene: NA
J gene: TRBJ2-7
V gene: TRBV6-1
clone size: NA
CDR3 protein: CASSYLDEQYF
CDR3 DNA: TGTGCCAGCAGCTACCTAGACGAGCAGTACTTC

D gene: TRBD2
J gene: TRBJ2-7
V gene: TRBV7-8
clone size: once
CDR3 protein: CASSPRAGEMSYEQYF
CDR3 DNA: TGTGCCAGCAGCCCCAGAGCGGGGGAGATGTCCTACGAGCAGTACTTC

D gene: NA
J gene: TRBJ1-2
V gene: TRBV5-1
clone size: NA
CDR3 protein: CASSFSREGYGYTF
CDR3 DNA: TGCGCCAGCAGCTTTTCCAGGGAAGGCTATGGCTACACCTTC